The 26 T cell receptor beta chains below were found in one sample sequenced in a study of shared clonotypes between healthy human individuals. Only in-frame clones appear in the TCRdb table, and some are missing; sequencing was by immunoSEQ multiplex PCR. Of 2 million or so clones in the sample, roughly 96% were seen once. The sequenced sample was naive CD4+ T cells sorted from blood. Subset given: CD45RA+ positively selected. Receptors originate from a man aged 18 to 30 in good health.

The V call is TRBV6-5, the J call TRBJ1-1, with 7 bases fitting TRBD1. The junction had 5 bases not matched to a gene; V was cut back by 3 bases and J by 4 bases. The CDR3 sequence is 14 residues long. From germline, CDR1 is MNHEY and CDR2 SVGAGI. CDR3 loop: CASSYLTGFTEAFF. Written as DNA, the CDR3 is TGTGCCAGCAGTTATTTGACAGGGTTCACTGAAGCTTTCTTT.

On this clone itself: This CDR3 is also generated by other DNA sequences in the sample. The CDR3 DNA reads TGTGCCAGCAGACGGACAGGGGGCTATGGCTACACCTTC. Its protein product is CASRRTGGYGYTF. The V gene is TRBV6-5, the J gene TRBJ1-2; 10 nucleotides align to TRBD1. Per germline, CDR1 MNHEY and CDR2 SVGAGI. V lost 6 bases and J lost 4; bases outside the gene matches: 2. The CDR3 covers 13 residues.

V usage is TRBV5-4 and J usage is TRBJ2-5; D remains ambiguous. Trimming removed 1 base at V and 6 bases at J, with 7 bases between. Germline values: CDR1 SGHNT, CDR2 YYREEE (reference sequence). CDR3 length equals 12 residues. This CDR3 reads CASSLPLQTQYF. CDR3 bases: TGTGCCAGCAGCTTGCCCTTGCAGACCCAGTACTTC. Supplemented by reference TRBV5-4 and TRBJ2-5, the full variable domain reads ETGVTQSPTHLIKTRGQQVTLRCSSQSGHNTVSWYQQALGQGPQFIFQYYREEENGRGNFPPRFSGLQFPNYSSELNVNALELDDSALYLCASSLPLQTQYFGPGTRLLVL.

V usage is TRBV4-1 and J usage is TRBJ2-7; possible D gene TRBD2, 5 bases. Between the trimmed V and J ends, which lost 0 bases and 5 bases, there was a span of 23 bases. The CDR3 is made up of 18 amino acids. The germline V gene encodes CDR1 MGHRA and CDR2 YSYEKL. The CDR3 coding sequence is TGCGCCAGCAGCCAAGATCAGCTACGTTTTTCGCGGGTCGACGAGCAGTACTTC. It is translated as CASSQDQLRFSRVDEQYF.

In regard to this clone: Germline is not matched at one junction end, which may reflect a read error. The chain couples TRBV20-1 to TRBJ2-7, with a tentative D call TRBD1 (6 bases). CDR1 is DFQATT, CDR2 SNEGSKA, per germline (reference sequence). CDR3 length: 11 residues. The CDR3 nucleotides are TGCAGTGCTAGAGATCAGGCAGGGGTTCTATTC. This codes for CSARDQAGVLF.

The chain is built from TRBV5-4 and TRBJ1-2, with 10 bases matching TRBD1. The CDR3 length is 16 residues. Germline assignment: CDR1 SGHNT and CDR2 YYREEE (reference sequence). J gave up 6 bases and V 2 bases, and 10 bases lay outside the gene matches. CDR3 protein: CASSFGHPGQGNGYTF. CDR3 coding DNA: TGTGCCAGCAGCTTCGGTCATCCGGGACAGGGGAATGGCTACACCTTC.

The chain carries TRBV29-1 and TRBJ2-1, with 7 bases that match TRBD2. Germline V gene data show CDR1 as SQVTM and CDR2 as ANQGSEA. The CDR3 loop spans 15 amino acids. The J segment lost 10 bases and the V segment lost 2 bases, leaving 14 bases of the junction unmatched. CDR3 sequence reads: CSVEIWASGLVEQFF. The DNA for the CDR3 is TGCAGCGTTGAAATTTGGGCTAGCGGTTTGGTAGAGCAGTTCTTC.

As to this clone: Other nucleotide sequences in the sample specify the same CDR3. The V gene is TRBV4-3, the J gene TRBJ2-1; 8 bases match TRBD2. CDR1 and CDR2 from the germline V gene are LGHNA and YSLEER. Trimming at V came to 1 base and at J to 0 bases, leaving 2 bases not matched to a gene. The CDR3 has 16 residues. CDR3 nucleotide sequence: TGCGCCAGCAGCCAAGCGAGCGGGAGCTCCTACAATGAGCAGTTCTTC. This sequence encodes CASSQASGSSYNEQFF.

CDR3 region: CASSQPLAGMSTDTQYF. The CDR3 DNA follows: TGCGCCAGCAGCCAACCCCTAGCGGGGATGAGCACAGATACGCAGTATTTT. J is TRBJ2-3 and V is TRBV4-1; 9 nucleotides align to TRBD2. Trimming took 2 bases from V and 0 from J; bases not matched to a gene: 6. CDR3 size: 17 residues. Per germline, CDR1 MGHRA and CDR2 YSYEKL.

The V and J genes are TRBV9 and TRBJ2-3; D unclear. The CDR3 covers 14 residues. The germline V gene encodes CDR1 SGDLS and CDR2 YYNGEE. V shed 0 bases and J shed 6 bases, with 11 bases lying between them. The CDR3 sequence: CASSVVRSGDTQYF. CDR3 in DNA: TGTGCCAGCAGCGTAGTCCGGTCGGGCGATACGCAGTATTTT.

The V gene is TRBV27, the J gene TRBJ2-7; D possibly corresponds to TRBD2 (7 bases). Germline loops: CDR1 MNHEY, CDR2 SMNVEV (reference sequence). CDR3 size: 13 residues. The germline V and J ends were trimmed by 7 bases and 4 bases, with 14 bases remaining between them. The CDR3, as DNA: TGTGCCAGCAACAGGGCGGGAGCATACGAGCAGTACTTC. Its translation: CASNRAGAYEQYF.

The chain has TRBV6-6 and TRBJ1-1; 8 positions agree with TRBD1. V trimming: 6 bases; J trimming: 7 bases; junction bases outside the gene matches: 4. The CDR3 totals 12 residues. Germline lookup yields CDR1 MNHNY and CDR2 SVGAGI (reference sequence). The CDR3 nucleotides are TGTGCCAGCAGGCAGGGGGCCGGTGAAGCTTTCTTT. Amino acids: CASRQGAGEAFF.

With regard to this clone: One end of the junction fails to match germline, which may point to a read error. The V gene is TRBV6-1, the J gene TRBJ1-5; 7 positions agree with TRBD1. The CDR3 extends over 11 amino acids. Looked up from germline, CDR1 is MNHNS and CDR2 is SASEGT. DNA of the CDR3: TGTGCCAGCAGTGAAGCAGGGACAGCCTTCTTT. Translated, it gives CASSEAGTAFF.

V and J are TRBV7-2 and TRBJ1-3, with a possible D match to TRBD1 (6 bases). V was cut by 5 bases and J by 0 bases, with 11 bases left in between. Per the germline V gene, CDR1 is SGHTA and CDR2 is FQGNSA. The CDR3 has 15 amino acids. The CDR3 region has the DNA TGTGCCAGCAGCCAGGGGTTGGACTCTGGAAACACCATATATTTT. Protein product: CASSQGLDSGNTIYF.

The J gene is TRBJ1-4, the V gene TRBV25-1; 8 positions match TRBD1. Per the germline V gene, CDR1 is MGHDK and CDR2 is SYGVNS. V dropped 4 bases and J dropped 3; count of bases not matched to a gene: 4. There are 15 residues in the CDR3. CDR3 DNA: TGTGCCAGCAGTGTTCGCAGGGGGCCTAATGAAAAACTGTTTTTT. It yields the protein CASSVRRGPNEKLFF.

The gene calls are TRBV19 and TRBJ2-5, with TRBD2 as a possible D gene (5 bases). From germline, CDR1 is LNHDA and CDR2 SQIVND (reference sequence). V shed 3 bases and J shed 5 bases, with 13 bases lying between them. The length of the CDR3 is 14 residues. The CDR3 bases are TGTGCCAGTAGTATGAGAGGGAGAGAGGAGACCCAGTACTTC. Translation: CASSMRGREETQYF.

This clone came up once. The V call is TRBV2, the J call TRBJ2-7; no firm D call. In germline, CDR1 is SNHLY, CDR2 FYNNEI. The CDR3 has 12 amino acids. Trimming shortened V by 4 bases and J by 4 bases, and 8 bases separated the two germline ends. The CDR3 loop reads CASSVAVYEQYF. Here the CDR3 DNA reads TGTGCCAGCAGTGTGGCGGTTTACGAGCAGTACTTC.

This chain joins TRBV30 and TRBJ2-7; TRBD1 is a possible D gene (6 bases). Between the trimmed V and J ends, which lost 3 bases and 0 bases, there was a span of 12 bases. The CDR3 is 14 residues long. In germline, CDR1 is GTSNPN, CDR2 SVGIG (reference sequence). The CDR3 region has the DNA TGTGCCTGGAGCGAAACAGGGTACTCCTACGAGCAGTACTTC. It is translated as CAWSETGYSYEQYF.

This clone was observed once. This rearrangement joins TRBV11-2 to TRBJ2-7, with 9 bases matching TRBD1. CDR3 size: 16 residues. V shed 4 bases and J 5 bases; nucleotides not matched to a gene: 12. CDR1 is SGHAT, CDR2 FQNNGV, per germline. The CDR3 coding sequence is TGTGCCAGCAGCTCTGGACCGGGACAGGGTGGCAACGAGCAGTACTTC. Translating it yields CASSSGPGQGGNEQYF.

This clone was recorded only once. This chain connects TRBV7-9 to TRBJ2-1; 9 nucleotides match TRBD1. The V and J ends lost 5 bases and 4 bases, in that order; junction bases with no gene match: 6. The CDR3 length is 15 residues. The germline V gene encodes CDR1 SEHNR and CDR2 FQNEAQ (reference sequence). The CDR3: CASSRDRGRYNEQFF. The CDR3 coding sequence is TGTGCCAGCAGCCGAGACAGGGGGAGGTACAATGAGCAGTTCTTC.

The genes are TRBV10-1 and TRBJ2-1; D might be TRBD1 (5 bases). The germline gives CDR1 WNHNN, CDR2 SYGVQD (reference sequence). The length of the CDR3 is 15 residues. Trimming took off 2 bases at V and 9 bases at J, with 17 bases between the two ends. The CDR3 protein is CASSETPDRAAEQFF. As DNA, the CDR3 is TGCGCCAGCAGTGAGACCCCTGACAGAGCCGCTGAGCAGTTCTTC.

This CDR3 is CASSSGLAAMSTDTQYF. CDR3 in DNA: TGTGCCAGCAGCTCGGGCCTAGCGGCCATGAGCACAGATACGCAGTATTTT. V is TRBV5-4 and J is TRBJ2-3, with 7 bases matching TRBD2. CDR3 length: 17 residues. Unmatched junction bases numbered 10, after V lost 3 bases and J lost 0 bases. Per the germline V gene, CDR1 is SGHNT and CDR2 is YYREEE (reference sequence).

To note about this clone: Other nucleotide sequences from this sample produce the same CDR3. The V call is TRBV7-9, the J call TRBJ1-1; D call uncertain. The CDR3 length is 12 residues. The germline V gene encodes CDR1 SEHNR and CDR2 FQNEAQ (reference sequence). V shed 3 bases and J shed 5 bases, with 7 bases lying between them. The chain's CDR3 is CASSLVETEAFF. The CDR3 DNA reads TGTGCCAGCAGCTTGGTTGAAACTGAAGCTTTCTTT.

This clone was seen a single time. The chain combines TRBV10-3 with TRBJ1-1; 7 nucleotides line up with TRBD1. V dropped 4 bases and J dropped 4; count of bases not matched to a gene: 3. This CDR3 spans 13 amino acids. Germline lookup yields CDR1 ENHRY and CDR2 SYGVKD. For the CDR3, the DNA is TGTGCCATCAGTGTGACAGGGTCCACTGAAGCTTTCTTT. Protein product: CAISVTGSTEAFF.

Details on this clone: At the DNA level, this CDR3 is encoded by other sequences in the same sample as well. The chain joins TRBV6-5 to TRBJ1-1, with a possible D match to TRBD1 (5 bases). CDR1 MNHEY and CDR2 SVGAGI come from the germline V gene. Trimming shortened V by 2 bases and J by 8 bases, and 6 bases separated the two germline ends. The CDR3 sequence is 11 residues long. The CDR3 DNA reads as TGTGCCAGCAGTTACAGGGGAGAAGCTTTCTTT. Residues: CASSYRGEAFF.

The chain recombines TRBV25-1 with TRBJ2-7; D not resolved. The CDR3 has 14 amino acids. The germline V gene encodes CDR1 MGHDK and CDR2 SYGVNS. Deletions cut 6 bases from V and 4 bases from J, with 16 bases between. In DNA form, the CDR3 reads TGTGCCAGCAGCCACTACAATCCCCCTTACGAGCAGTACTTC. Translation: CASSHYNPPYEQYF.